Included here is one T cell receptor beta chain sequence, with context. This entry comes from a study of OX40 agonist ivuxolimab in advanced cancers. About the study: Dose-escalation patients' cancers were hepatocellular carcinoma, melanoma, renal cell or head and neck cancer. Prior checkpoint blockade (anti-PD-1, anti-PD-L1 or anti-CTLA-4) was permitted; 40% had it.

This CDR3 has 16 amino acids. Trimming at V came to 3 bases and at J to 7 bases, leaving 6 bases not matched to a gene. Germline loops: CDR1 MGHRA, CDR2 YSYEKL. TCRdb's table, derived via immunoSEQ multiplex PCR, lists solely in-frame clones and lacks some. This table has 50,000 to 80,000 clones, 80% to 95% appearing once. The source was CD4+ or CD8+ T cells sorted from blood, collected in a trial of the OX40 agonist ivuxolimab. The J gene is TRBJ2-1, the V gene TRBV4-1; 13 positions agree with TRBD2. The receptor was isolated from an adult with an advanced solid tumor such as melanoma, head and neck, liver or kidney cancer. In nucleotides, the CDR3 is TGCGCCAGCAGCCAGCGGACTAGCGGGAGTCCGAATGAGCAGTTCTTC. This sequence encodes CASSQRTSGSPNEQFF.